This T cell receptor (beta chain) was observed in a study of T cell clusters in autoimmune cytopenias. At the level of the study: The median distinct TRB clonotype count was around 2,400 per sample, from a median around 49,000 reads. Overall study findings and caveats: Physiological T cell clusters of healthy donors were apparently absent in primary autoimmune cytopenia patients. Exclusive TRB clusters were about 2.8-fold more numerous in healthy donors than in active autoimmune hepatitis.

Each sample's input was approximately 0.25 ug genomic DNA, 38,000 or so genome equivalents. As regards this clonotype: Its antigen remains unidentified.

One tube held mixed TRB-A and TRB-B primer pools for touch-down PCR. TCRdb re-called the multiplex PCR reads and shows each CDR3 protein once, DNA omitted. Its listing shows about 4,000 distinct CDR3 sequences. The CDR3 totals 14 residues. Germline V CDR1 and CDR2: LNHNV, YYDKDF (reference sequence). Sequencing was performed on peripheral blood. The source is a human donor with an autoimmune cytopenia or autoimmune hepatitis (not recorded which). This rearrangement joins TRBV15 to TRBJ1-2. The CDR3 loop reads CATSRGPDSLGYTF.